This record looks at one T cell receptor (beta chain) sequence and its context. The antigen is not known. Antigen-specific CD4+ T cells were expanded (with viral peptide pools) by the ViraFEST assay ahead of sequencing. Isolation of CD4+ T cells took place after 10 days of culture. None of these healthy vaccinees had been infected with SARS-CoV-2 before vaccination. Approximately 2.1 million PBMC were placed in each well, which was supplemented with about 10 IU/ml IL-2 and around 9.4 ug/ml peptides. This CDR3 comprises 15 residues. V was pared by 4 bases and J by 1 base, with 7 bases of the junction left unmatched. Germline V gives CDR1 SGHVS, CDR2 FQNEAQ. This sample is part of a study of vaccination effects on CD4 cells after COVID-19. Produced via immunoSEQ multiplex PCR; TCRdb's table is partial and in-frame only. The table records tens of thousands of clones, roughly 70% of them present only once.

The specimen comprised CD4+ T cells from PBMCs cultured with SARS-CoV-2 spike peptides, sampled before COVID-19 vaccination. This sequence was found in a human donor who received a COVID-19 vaccine. This chain joins TRBV7-8 and TRBJ2-7; 7 bases are shared with TRBD2. CDR3 region: CASSSLAGVSYEQYF. The CDR3 DNA is TGTGCCAGCAGCTCATTGGCGGGAGTTTCCTACGAGCAGTACTTC.